What follows are 30 T cell receptor beta chains derived from one specimen sequenced in a study of T cell responses to AZD1222 COVID-19 vaccine (dated by TCRdb to about 2021). Library creation used the immunoSEQ multiplex PCR assay. TCRdb provides this immuneACCESS table in a form limited to in-frame rearrangements. Some clones are lacking; in checked studies, under half of them reflect an unresolved V gene, and why the rest are absent is not known. The sample yields some 140,000 clones; 85% to 95% were counted once. The ten largest account for 6% to 7% of the sample. Read against the paper, the sample's time point label means: about 28 days (+/-7) after the second vaccine dose. The specimen was peripheral blood, collected 28 days after the second AZD1222 dose. These receptors originate from an adult who received the AZD1222 COVID-19 vaccine.

DNA for the CDR3: TGTGCCAGCAGTTACGGCGGGACAGGGGAAAAACTGTTTTTT. Translated, it gives CASSYGGTGEKLFF. The rearrangement links TRBV6-2 or TRBV6-3 to TRBJ1-4; 9 bases match TRBD1. After removal of 2 bases from V and 8 bases from J, the junction contained 3 bases not matched to a gene. Per the germline V gene, CDR1 is MNHEY and CDR2 is SVGEGT. The CDR3 has 14 amino acids.

The rearrangement uses TRBV7-9 and TRBJ1-1; no reliable D call. V was cut by 7 bases and J by 5 bases, with 20 bases left in between. The CDR3 loop spans 15 amino acids. Germline V gene lookup returns CDR1 SEHNR and CDR2 FQNEAQ (reference sequence). CDR3 residues: CASTSLLFEGTEAFF. For the CDR3, the DNA is TGTGCCAGCACCTCCCTTTTGTTCGAAGGGACTGAAGCTTTCTTT.

The CDR3 region is CASSLGSGGLRELFF. The CDR3 DNA follows: TGCGCCAGCAGCTTGGGTAGCGGGGGACTTCGGGAGCTGTTTTTT. V and J are TRBV5-1 and TRBJ2-2, with 9 bases lining up with TRBD2. V trimming: 0 bases; J trimming: 9 bases; junction bases outside the gene matches: 6. This CDR3 has 15 residues. Per germline, CDR1 SGHRS and CDR2 YFSETQ.

The V and J genes are TRBV11-3 and TRBJ1-2; a weak D match, TRBD1 (6 bases). The ends were cut back, 8 bases at V and 5 bases at J, with 12 bases in the middle. CDR3 size: 12 residues. CDR1 SGHNT and CDR2 YENEEA come from the germline V gene. In nucleotides, the CDR3 is TGTGCCAGCTCTTCAGGGGTTTATGGCTACACCTTC. Translation gives CASSSGVYGYTF.

This clone appeared a few times. The V call is TRBV25-1, the J call TRBJ2-2, with a tentative D call TRBD2 (5 bases). Looked up from germline, CDR1 is MGHDK and CDR2 is SYGVNS. The V end was cut by 3 bases, the J end by 3 bases, with 8 bases between. The CDR3 contains 14 residues. This CDR3 reads CASSDMEDTGELFF. As DNA, the CDR3 is TGTGCCAGCAGTGATATGGAGGACACCGGGGAGCTGTTTTTT.

V gene TRBV19 combines with J gene TRBJ1-1, with no clear D. The germline CDR1 and CDR2 sequences are LNHDA and SQIVND (reference sequence). V shed 4 bases and J shed 10 bases, with 19 bases lying between them. The CDR3 covers 14 residues. CDR3 residues: CASSTGPTRNTAFF. The CDR3 nucleotides read TGTGCCAGTAGTACTGGACCGACCCGAAATACAGCTTTCTTT.

The CDR3 loop is CASSQGAGNRHNSPLHF. CDR3 nucleotide sequence: TGTGCCAGCAGCCAGGGGGCGGGCAACCGCCATAATTCACCCCTCCACTTT. This chain connects TRBV11-3 to TRBJ1-6; the match to TRBD1 covers 8 bases. Germline V CDR1 and CDR2: SGHNT, YENEEA. V lost 5 bases and J lost 5; bases outside the gene matches: 11. The CDR3 length is 17 residues.

The V call is TRBV7-2, the J call TRBJ1-2; D call uncertain. The germline gives CDR1 SGHTA, CDR2 FQGNSA. V was clipped by 3 bases and J by 8 bases, with 13 bases between them. The CDR3 length is 13 residues. Here the CDR3 DNA reads TGTGCCAGCAGCTTCCCCCCTACTTGGGGCTACACCTTC. It is translated as CASSFPPTWGYTF.

The J gene is TRBJ1-2, the V gene TRBV2; D is ambiguous. The CDR3 has 14 residues. Between the trimmed V and J ends, which lost 2 bases and 5 bases, there was a span of 12 bases. The germline CDR1 and CDR2 sequences are SNHLY and FYNNEI. In DNA, the CDR3 is TGTGCCAGCAGTGAAAAGACCTCCGGGTATGGCTACACCTTC. Translation gives CASSEKTSGYGYTF.

The chain has TRBV13 and TRBJ2-5, with D possibly being TRBD2 (5 bases). The CDR3 runs 13 residues. Germline CDR1 reads PRHDT; CDR2 reads FYEKMQ (reference sequence). V was clipped by 9 bases and J by 3 bases, with 14 bases between them. The CDR3 is CASSTGLKETQYF. As DNA, the CDR3 is TGTGCCAGTAGCACCGGACTCAAAGAGACCCAGTACTTC.

This chain links TRBV27 with TRBJ1-1, with a weak D call TRBD1 (5 bases). V lost 2 bases, J lost 0 bases, and 7 bases lay in between. Germline lookup yields CDR1 MNHEY and CDR2 SMNVEV (reference sequence). The CDR3 totals 14 residues. CDR3 sequence: CASSLGGMNTEAFF. The CDR3 coding sequence is TGTGCCAGCAGTTTAGGGGGTATGAACACTGAAGCTTTCTTT.

The J gene is TRBJ2-1, the V gene TRBV15; the D gene is possibly TRBD1 (6 bases). CDR3 length: 15 amino acids. Germline assignment: CDR1 LNHNV and CDR2 YYDKDF (reference sequence). Trimming cost V 1 base and J 6 bases, with 13 bases left between them. The CDR3 bases are TGTGCCACCAGCAGAGGCAGGGGACGGATCAATGAGCAGTTCTTC. The encoded protein is CATSRGRGRINEQFF.

V is TRBV19 and J is TRBJ2-7, with 10 bases lining up with TRBD1. This CDR3 region has 12 residues. V gave up 9 bases and J gave up 6 bases; unmatched junction bases: 5. CDR1 and CDR2 (germline): LNHDA, SQIVND (reference sequence). The CDR3 region is CASDRGLGEQYF. Here the CDR3 DNA reads TGTGCCAGCGACAGGGGGCTTGGCGAGCAGTACTTC.

The chain links TRBV5-1 to TRBJ1-1, with 10 bases aligning to TRBD1. In germline, CDR1 is SGHRS, CDR2 YFSETQ. With 3 bases clipped from V and 0 bases from J, the junction kept 5 bases outside the gene matches. The CDR3 length is 16 residues. The CDR3: CASSSGQGRMNTEAFF. CDR3 coding DNA: TGCGCCAGCAGCTCGGGACAGGGGCGAATGAACACTGAAGCTTTCTTT.

V usage is TRBV12-1 and J usage is TRBJ1-2. TRBV12-1 is a known pseudogene. This CDR3 contains 20 residues. CDR3 residues: CASSFMSFSGPQGANYGYTF. The CDR3 region has the DNA TGTGCCAGCAGCTTTATGTCTTTCTCGGGCCCCCAGGGAGCTAACTATGGCTACACCTTC.

To note about this clone: The identical CDR3 is also encoded by other nucleotide sequences in the sample. The V gene is TRBV28, the J gene TRBJ2-2, with unresolved D. There are 13 residues in the CDR3. CDR1 and CDR2 from the germline V gene are MDHEN and SYDVKM. Trimming took off 4 bases at V and 1 base at J, with 4 bases between the two ends. The CDR3 region has the DNA TGTGCCAGCAGTTCGAGGAACACCGGGGAGCTGTTTTTT. The encoded protein is CASSSRNTGELFF.

The chain combines TRBV5-5 with TRBJ2-6; D unresolved. Trimming shortened V by 2 bases and J by 0 bases, and 6 bases separated the two germline ends. Germline V lookup: CDR1 SGHKS, CDR2 YYEKEE (reference sequence). The CDR3 sequence is 15 residues long. The CDR3 region has the DNA TGTGCCAGCAGCTTTTGGCACTCTGGGGCCAACGTCCTGACTTTC. Protein: CASSFWHSGANVLTF.

CDR3 in DNA: TGTGCCAGCAGCTTGGCTTCTCAGGGGCGGGAGCAGTACTTC. Protein sequence: CASSLASQGREQYF. The V and J genes are TRBV5-4 and TRBJ2-7; TRBD1 might be the D (6 bases). Trimming removed 0 bases from V and 7 bases from J, with 14 bases in between. The CDR3 contains 14 residues. Germline V gene lookup returns CDR1 SGHNT and CDR2 YYREEE (reference sequence). Variable domain in full (rest from reference TRBV5-4 and TRBJ2-7): ETGVTQSPTHLIKTRGQQVTLRCSSQSGHNTVSWYQQALGQGPQFIFQYYREEENGRGNFPPRFSGLQFPNYSSELNVNALELDDSALYLCASSLASQGREQYFGPGTRLTVT.

V usage is TRBV7-2 and J usage is TRBJ2-5; 11 bases line up with TRBD2. CDR3 length: 18 amino acids. The germline V gene encodes CDR1 SGHTA and CDR2 FQGNSA. After removal of 1 base from V and 6 bases from J, the junction contained 13 bases not matched to a gene. CDR3 coding DNA: TGTGCCAGCAGCTTAGGGGGCCCACTAGCGGGGGTCAGGCAGACCCAGTACTTC. Translating gives CASSLGGPLAGVRQTQYF.

V gene TRBV30 combines with J gene TRBJ2-2; weak D call: TRBD1 (5 bases). Germline V gives CDR1 GTSNPN, CDR2 SVGIG (reference sequence). This CDR3 spans 15 amino acids. V gave up 3 bases and J gave up 10 bases, with 21 bases separating them. In nucleotides, the CDR3 is TGTGCCTGGAGCCCAAAAGGAAGGTTACAGGAGGAGCTGTTTTTT. Translation gives CAWSPKGRLQEELFF.

The gene calls are TRBV7-2 and TRBJ1-2; 10 bases line up with TRBD1. The CDR3 loop spans 14 amino acids. Germline V gives CDR1 SGHTA, CDR2 FQGNSA. The V gene end was trimmed by 5 bases and the J gene end by 6 bases; junction bases not matched to a gene: 6. The CDR3 region has the DNA TGTGCCAGCAGCCAAGACAGGGGGCCTAATGGCTACACCTTC. Amino acid sequence: CASSQDRGPNGYTF. The full variable domain, rest sourced from reference TRBV7-2 and TRBJ1-2, is GAGVSQSPSNKVTEKGKDVELRCDPISGHTALYWYRQSLGQGLEFLIYFQGNSAPDKSGLPSDRFSAERTGGSVSTLTIQRTQQEDSAVYLCASSQDRGPNGYTFGSGTRLTVV.

This chain connects TRBV2 to TRBJ2-1; D gene uncertain. V lost 6 bases and J lost 5, with 17 bases in between. Looked up from germline, CDR1 is SNHLY and CDR2 is FYNNEI. The CDR3 contains 15 residues. The CDR3 DNA follows: TGTGCCAGCAGCGCCCCTGGCAGGTCAAACAATGAGCAGTTCTTC. Translation: CASSAPGRSNNEQFF.

This chain uses TRBV7-9 with TRBJ2-7; no firm D call. CDR3 length equals 13 residues. Per germline, CDR1 SEHNR and CDR2 FQNEAQ (reference sequence). V lost 5 bases and J lost 1, with 9 bases in between. CDR3 sequence (DNA): TGTGCCAGCAGCCGCCAAAGATCCTACGAGCAGTACTTC. It codes for CASSRQRSYEQYF.

This chain uses TRBV2 with TRBJ2-7; no definite D call. Germline V CDR1 and CDR2: SNHLY, FYNNEI. V lost 4 bases and J lost 2, with 9 bases in between. This CDR3 spans 13 amino acids. As DNA, the CDR3 is TGTGCCAGCAGTGCGGCAAAGACCTACGAGCAGTACTTC. As protein: CASSAAKTYEQYF. Drawing the rest from reference TRBV2 and TRBJ2-7, the complete variable domain is EPEVTQTPSHQVTQMGQEVILRCVPISNHLYFYWYRQILGQKVEFLVSFYNNEISEKSEIFDDQFSVERPDGSNFTLKIRSTKLEDSAMYFCASSAAKTYEQYFGPGTRLTVT.

The rearrangement uses TRBV7-9 and TRBJ1-2; 7 nucleotides align to TRBD1. J was trimmed by 8 bases and V by 2 bases; bases with no gene match: 14. Germline V gene sequence: CDR1 SEHNR, CDR2 FQNEAQ (reference sequence). The CDR3 runs to 16 residues. CDR3 sequence reads: CASSLPAQGLSGGYTF. The CDR3 nucleotides are TGTGCCAGCAGCTTACCAGCACAGGGGCTCTCTGGAGGCTACACCTTC.

Written as DNA, the CDR3 is TGTGCCAGCAGTTTGGGCCAGGGAACTGAAAAACTGTTTTTT. Its translation: CASSLGQGTEKLFF. The chain employs TRBV27 and TRBJ1-4, with D perhaps TRBD1 (5 bases). CDR1 and CDR2 (germline): MNHEY, SMNVEV (reference sequence). The CDR3 spans 14 residues. Trimming took off 3 bases at V and 7 bases at J, with 12 bases between the two ends.

This clone was recorded only once. The chain recombines TRBV5-6 with TRBJ1-3, with 7 nucleotides matching TRBD1. The CDR3 has 19 residues. Germline CDR1 is SGHDT and CDR2 is YYEEEE. V dropped 0 bases and J dropped 0; count of bases not matched to a gene: 12. In DNA, the CDR3 is TGTGCCAGCAGCTTGGCCCCCCCACTGACAGGGAACTCTGGAAACACCATATATTTT. Protein product: CASSLAPPLTGNSGNTIYF.

This clone was seen a few times. This chain connects TRBV7-2 to TRBJ1-2; no clear D. Germline CDR1 SGHTA, CDR2 FQGNSA. V was shortened by 5 bases and J by 7 bases, with 14 bases between the two germline ends. The CDR3 is 13 amino acids. The CDR3 region is CASSADRRSGYTF. The CDR3 DNA sequence: TGTGCCAGCAGCGCAGACCGCCGCAGTGGCTACACCTTC.

The chain is built from TRBV30 and TRBJ1-3; D uncertain. The germline V gene has CDR1 GTSNPN and CDR2 SVGIG (reference sequence). Trimming left V 5 bases short and J 0 bases short, with 11 bases between. This CDR3 has 14 amino acids. CDR3 sequence (DNA): TGTGCCTGGGCGACGGTATCCTCTGGAAACACCATATATTTT. Its protein is CAWATVSSGNTIYF.

The rearrangement joins TRBV19 to TRBJ2-7; 9 positions match TRBD1. CDR3 size: 15 residues. V was pared by 1 base and J by 1 base, with 2 bases of the junction left unmatched. Germline V lookup: CDR1 LNHDA, CDR2 SQIVND (reference sequence). The CDR3 reads CASSIAQGASYEQYF. In nucleotides, the CDR3 is TGTGCCAGTAGTATAGCACAGGGGGCTTCCTACGAGCAGTACTTC.